These 26 T cell receptor beta chains originate from one sample sequenced in a study of blood T cell repertoires in COVID-19 (dated by TCRdb to the early 2020s). The library was obtained by the immunoSEQ multiplex PCR assay. TCRdb holds this immuneACCESS table with in-frame rearrangements only. Some clones are missing; in checked studies, unresolved V genes explain under half, and the rest has no known cause. This sample lists about 380,000 clones; approximately 90% were detected once. Together, the top ten hold 0.9% to 1.5% of the sample. Sequenced: PBMCs or T cells enriched from blood (not recorded which). The receptor set was obtained from a woman aged 18-29 years who had recovered from COVID-19.

CDR3 residues: CASSFLQGAGEQYF. CDR3 in DNA: TGTGCCAGCAGCTTCCTACAGGGGGCGGGGGAGCAGTACTTC. The chain is built from TRBV7-9 and TRBJ2-7, with 9 bases that match TRBD1. The CDR3 is made up of 14 amino acids. Trimming took 3 bases from V and 7 from J; bases not matched to a gene: 7. From germline, CDR1 is SEHNR and CDR2 FQNEAQ (reference sequence).

This clone was seen only once. As DNA, the CDR3 is TGCGCCAGCAGCTTGGCTGGAGTCTACGAGCAGTACTTC. This translates into CASSLAGVYEQYF. The V call is TRBV5-1, the J call TRBJ2-7; D gene unclear. The V gene's germline CDR1 is SGHRS and CDR2 YFSETQ. The CDR3 sequence is 13 residues long. The V gene lost 0 bases and the J gene lost 3 bases, with 7 bases spanning the gap.

J is TRBJ2-2 and V is TRBV7-3, with a possible D match to TRBD2 (5 bases). CDR3 length: 14 residues. The V gene's germline CDR1 is SGHTA and CDR2 FQGTGA. V was trimmed by 3 bases and J by 8 bases, leaving 13 bases between them. CDR3 coding DNA: TGTGCCAGCAGCTTTGGGTTGGAGGAGGGGGAGCTGTTTTTT. As protein: CASSFGLEEGELFF. Using reference TRBV7-3 and TRBJ2-2 for the parts outside the CDR3, the full variable domain is GAGVSQTPSNKVTEKGKYVELRCDPISGHTALYWYRQSLGQGPEFLIYFQGTGAADDSGLPNDRFFAVRPEGSVSTLKIQRTERGDSAVYLCASSFGLEEGELFFGEGSRLTVL.

V usage is TRBV3-1 (or the pseudogene TRBV3-2) and J usage is TRBJ2-2; 11 bases map to TRBD2. The CDR3 is 17 amino acids. V lost 4 bases, J lost 5 bases, and 9 bases stayed unmatched. Germline CDR1 reads LGHDT; CDR2 reads YNNKEL (reference sequence). CDR3 bases: TGTGCCAGCAGCCGCCCGGGACTAGCGGTCCAAACCGGGGAGCTGTTTTTT. Amino acids: CASSRPGLAVQTGELFF.

The sample holds a few counts of this clone. This chain links TRBV7-8 with TRBJ1-6; D may be TRBD1 (5 bases). CDR1 and CDR2 (germline): SGHVS, FQNEAQ. There are 14 residues in the CDR3. Trimming removed 1 base from V and 7 bases from J, with 8 bases in between. The CDR3 is CASSLVRVNSPLHF. CDR3 in DNA: TGTGCCAGCAGCTTAGTCAGGGTAAATTCACCCCTCCACTTT. The whole variable domain, remainder taken from reference TRBV7-8 and TRBJ1-6, is GAGVSQSPRYKVAKRGQDVALRCDPISGHVSLFWYQQALGQGPEFLTYFQNEAQLDKSGLPSDRFFAERPEGSVSTLKIQRTQQEDSAVYLCASSLVRVNSPLHFGNGTRLTVT.

The chain combines TRBV27 with TRBJ1-6; the match to TRBD1 covers 9 bases. The V gene end was trimmed by 10 bases and the J gene end by 1 base; junction bases not matched to a gene: 8. The CDR3 length is 16 residues. Germline values: CDR1 MNHEY, CDR2 SMNVEV (reference sequence). The CDR3 sequence is CATRDREGSYNSPLHF. The CDR3, as DNA: TGTGCCACCCGGGACAGGGAAGGGTCCTATAATTCACCCCTCCACTTT.

This chain uses TRBV6-5 with TRBJ1-5; no reliable D call. Looked up from germline, CDR1 is MNHEY and CDR2 is SVGAGI. The V gene lost 6 bases and the J gene lost 6 bases, with 18 bases spanning the gap. The CDR3 extends over 15 amino acids. Here the CDR3 reads CASRITGENGQPQHF. CDR3 bases: TGTGCCAGCAGAATAACGGGAGAAAACGGTCAGCCCCAGCATTTT.

The V gene is TRBV18, the J gene TRBJ2-1; D unclear. Looked up from germline, CDR1 is KGHSH and CDR2 is LQKENI. CDR3 size: 15 residues. V was shortened by 5 bases and J by 0 bases, with 11 bases between the two germline ends. DNA for the CDR3: TGTGCCAGCTCAAATACACCCAACTCCTACAATGAGCAGTTCTTC. This translates into CASSNTPNSYNEQFF.

The V call is TRBV29-1, the J call TRBJ1-5, with TRBD1 identical over 8 bases. Unmatched junction bases numbered 3, after V lost 4 bases and J lost 4 bases. This CDR3 is built from 13 residues. CDR1 is SQVTM, CDR2 ANQGSEA, per germline. Here the CDR3 reads CSVGQGKNQPQHF. Here the CDR3 DNA reads TGCAGCGTTGGACAGGGGAAGAATCAGCCCCAGCATTTT.

The rearrangement links TRBV5-1 to TRBJ2-7, with 8 positions matching TRBD1. V was pared by 3 bases and J by 4 bases, with 9 bases of the junction left unmatched. Germline V gives CDR1 SGHRS, CDR2 YFSETQ. This CDR3 comprises 15 residues. CDR3 sequence reads: CASSWGTGGSYEQYF. CDR3 bases: TGCGCCAGCAGCTGGGGGACAGGTGGTTCGTACGAGCAGTACTTC.

This chain connects TRBV9 to TRBJ2-1, with D possibly matching TRBD1 (6 bases). V was pared by 2 bases and J by 6 bases, with 9 bases between. CDR3 length equals 13 residues. CDR1 SGDLS and CDR2 YYNGEE come from the germline V gene. CDR3 protein: CASSVDRSNEQFF. The CDR3 bases are TGTGCCAGCAGCGTCGACAGGAGCAATGAGCAGTTCTTC.

V usage is TRBV5-6 and J usage is TRBJ2-7, with TRBD2 matching 7 bases. Trimming removed 0 bases from V and 0 bases from J; junction bases left unmatched: 9. Germline CDR1 reads SGHDT; CDR2 reads YYEEEE. There are 17 residues in the CDR3. The CDR3 DNA reads as TGTGCCAGCAGCTTGGGCGGGGGAGCTTTATTCTCCTACGAGCAGTACTTC. Protein sequence: CASSLGGGALFSYEQYF.

The chain combines TRBV10-3 with TRBJ1-1; D is perhaps TRBD1 (5 bases). Germline values: CDR1 ENHRY, CDR2 SYGVKD. Trimming left V 5 bases short and J 2 bases short, with 12 bases between. The CDR3 runs to 14 residues. CDR3: CAISPTGGNTEAFF. The DNA for the CDR3 is TGTGCCATCAGTCCGACCGGGGGAAACACTGAAGCTTTCTTT.

V usage is TRBV4-2 and J usage is TRBJ1-1; the D gene is possibly TRBD1 (5 bases). Per germline, CDR1 LGHNA and CDR2 YNFKEQ. The CDR3 length is 15 residues. V was trimmed by 2 bases and J by 8 bases, leaving 18 bases between them. The CDR3 DNA follows: TGTGCCAGCAGCCAACTCTTGGGCGGGACCGCCGAAGCTTTCTTT. This gives the protein CASSQLLGGTAEAFF.

This chain links TRBV4-1 with TRBJ1-5; D gene ambiguous. The V end was cut by 0 bases, the J end by 5 bases, with 17 bases between. CDR3 length: 17 residues. In germline, CDR1 is MGHRA, CDR2 YSYEKL. The CDR3 DNA reads as TGCGCCAGCAGCCAAGAAACGGGGAGGGCAGAGGATCAGCCCCAGCATTTT. Translating it yields CASSQETGRAEDQPQHF.

The V call is TRBV6-1, the J call TRBJ1-2; 7 bases are shared with TRBD1. The V and J ends lost 0 bases and 5 bases, in that order; junction bases with no gene match: 6. The CDR3 totals 15 residues. CDR1 is MNHNS, CDR2 SASEGT, per germline. The chain's CDR3 is CASSEAQGGSYGYTF. The CDR3 region has the DNA TGTGCCAGCAGTGAAGCGCAAGGGGGCAGTTATGGCTACACCTTC.

This sequence joins TRBV6-1 and TRBJ1-2; D ambiguous. This CDR3 contains 12 residues. The germline V gene encodes CDR1 MNHNS and CDR2 SASEGT. Trimming took off 1 base at V and 5 bases at J, with 5 bases between the two ends. The CDR3 protein is CASSEGTYGYTF. The CDR3 DNA reads as TGTGCCAGCAGTGAAGGGACTTATGGCTACACCTTC.

The V gene is TRBV9, the J gene TRBJ1-3, with a tentative D call TRBD1 (6 bases). With 4 bases removed from V and 4 bases from J, the gap between germline ends came to 18 bases. The CDR3 is made up of 16 amino acids. Germline V gene data show CDR1 as SGDLS and CDR2 as YYNGEE. Here the CDR3 reads CASSFSSRGIGNTIYF. Here the CDR3 DNA reads TGTGCCAGCAGCTTCAGCTCCAGGGGCATAGGAAACACCATATATTTT.

This clone was detected only once. V gene TRBV7-9 combines with J gene TRBJ2-2; 7 bases align to TRBD2. V was clipped by 5 bases and J by 5 bases; unmatched bases: 5. Germline CDR1 is SEHNR and CDR2 is FQNEAQ (reference sequence). CDR3 length: 14 residues. The CDR3: CASSGRLATGELFF. CDR3 bases: TGTGCCAGCAGCGGGAGACTAGCAACCGGGGAGCTGTTTTTT.

This chain joins TRBV6-1 and TRBJ2-7; D remains ambiguous. The germline gives CDR1 MNHNS, CDR2 SASEGT. The CDR3 consists of 12 residues. Trimming cost V 0 bases and J 7 bases, with 7 bases left between them. CDR3 loop: CASSEAPVEQYF. In DNA, the CDR3 is TGTGCCAGCAGTGAAGCCCCGGTAGAGCAGTACTTC.

The chain recombines TRBV3-1 (or the pseudogene TRBV3-2) with TRBJ2-3; weak D call: TRBD2 (7 bases). Trimming took 5 bases from V and 1 from J, leaving 16 bases between them. Germline loops: CDR1 LGHDT, CDR2 YNNKEL (reference sequence). This CDR3 region has 16 residues. CDR3 residues: CASSLRGGYRTDTQYF. The CDR3 DNA sequence: TGTGCCAGCAGCTTAAGGGGGGGTTATCGCACAGATACGCAGTATTTT.

The table lists this clone with a few counts. The chain is built from TRBV7-6 and TRBJ1-1, with 9 bases identical to TRBD1. The germline gives CDR1 SGHVS, CDR2 FNYEAQ. J gave up 1 base and V 4 bases, and 4 bases lay outside the gene matches. The CDR3 is 15 amino acids. This CDR3 reads CASSSGTGWNTEAFF. The CDR3 coding sequence is TGTGCCAGCAGCTCGGGGACAGGGTGGAACACTGAAGCTTTCTTT.

This clone was seen once. The chain combines TRBV7-9 with TRBJ2-7, with TRBD1 as a possible D gene (5 bases). This CDR3 has 12 residues. V lost 4 bases and J lost 2, with 6 bases in between. CDR1 SEHNR and CDR2 FQNEAQ come from the germline V gene (reference sequence). CDR3 loop: CASSSQAYEQYF. The CDR3 coding sequence is TGTGCCAGCAGCTCACAGGCCTACGAGCAGTACTTC.

This chain links TRBV28 with TRBJ1-3; 7 positions match TRBD1. Germline V CDR1 and CDR2: MDHEN, SYDVKM. The trim removed 4 bases at V and 4 bases at J, leaving 10 bases unmatched. The CDR3 consists of 16 residues. The CDR3 DNA follows: TGTGCCAGCAGTTCCTACCTCACAGGGGACGGAAACACCATATATTTT. This codes for CASSSYLTGDGNTIYF. Looking up the rest from reference TRBV28 and TRBJ1-3 gives the full variable domain: DVKVTQSSRYLVKRTGEKVFLECVQDMDHENMFWYRQDPGLGLRLIYFSYDVKMKEKGDIPEGYSVSREKKERFSLILESASTNQTSMYLCASSSYLTGDGNTIYFGEGSWLTVV.

The chain uses TRBV5-4 and TRBJ1-2; 11 bases fit TRBD1. This CDR3 contains 20 residues. The germline V gene encodes CDR1 SGHNT and CDR2 YYREEE (reference sequence). The J segment lost 2 bases and the V segment lost 4 bases, leaving 19 bases of the junction unmatched. CDR3 in DNA: TGTGCCAGCAGCGCGGGACAGGGGGTACACAAACACCCACGGAACTATGGCTACACCTTC. The encoded protein is CASSAGQGVHKHPRNYGYTF.

V usage is TRBV11-2 and J usage is TRBJ2-7, with 9 bases matching TRBD1. With 2 bases clipped from V and 5 bases from J, the junction kept 13 bases outside the gene matches. From germline, CDR1 is SGHAT and CDR2 FQNNGV. CDR3 size: 17 residues. The CDR3 DNA reads as TGTGCCAGCAGCTTATGGATAGGGTTGGACAGGGGTGACGAGCAGTACTTC. Translated, it gives CASSLWIGLDRGDEQYF.